These 10 T cell receptor beta chains originate from one sample sequenced in a study of tumor-infiltrating lymphocytes in primary liver carcinoma. Total RNA and DNA came together from approximately 22-30 mg of bulk tissue without cell sorting. Priming with a constant-region primer yielded TCR beta cDNA from about 540 ng total RNA. Libraries of TCR beta came from three nested multiplex PCR rounds with slightly modified ARM-PCR. A C-beta reverse primer was combined with TRBV1-TRBV30 forward primers in the first two PCR rounds, and each round had roughly 11 cycles. TCRdb re-called the multiplex PCR reads through MiXCR, storing one row per CDR3 protein. The table includes approximately 110,000 distinct CDR3 sequences, under 65% detected once. The sequenced sample consisted of liver tumor tissue from sampling region 3. Documented subset: tumor region T3, left-lateral pole. These receptors were taken from a woman aged 55-69 years with primary liver carcinoma and hepatitis B virus infection.

Turning to this clonotype: With a much larger clone just one base away, this may be a read error. The rearrangement joins TRBV6-5 to TRBJ1-2; possible D gene TRBD1, 5 bases. CDR3 length: 14 amino acids. V lost 5 bases and J 4 bases, leaving 14 bases between the germline ends. The germline V gene encodes CDR1 MNHEY and CDR2 SVGAGI. CDR3 loop: CASSPTGHIYGYTF. The CDR3, as DNA: TGTGCCAGCAGTCCCACCGGACACATCTATGGCTACACCTTC.

Regarding this clonotype: Relative to the germline gene, one junction end is altered; a read error may explain this. This chain links TRBV18 with TRBJ2-7, with no clear D. The CDR3 covers 16 residues. Germline values: CDR1 KGHSH, CDR2 LQKENI. The CDR3 loop is CASSPMQASSFVEQYF. CDR3 bases: TGTGCCAGTTCACCTATGCAGGCAAGCTCATTTGTGGAGCAGTACTTC.

To note about this clonotype: A much larger clone lies a single base off, so this may be a read error. V gene TRBV4-1 combines with J gene TRBJ2-3, with a possible D match to TRBD1 (6 bases). CDR1 and CDR2 (germline): MGHRA, YSYEKL. This CDR3 comprises 15 residues. CDR3 in DNA: TGCGCCAGCAGCCTGGGACACTCCAGCACAGATACGCACTATTTT. This translates into CASSLGHSSTDTHYF.

Concerning this clonotype: One junction end does not reproduce the germline sequence, and a read error may be involved. The CDR3, as DNA: TGTGCCAGTCGAGGGTATCCATATAATCCACCCCTCCACTTT. It codes for CASRGYPYNPPLHF. The rearrangement uses TRBV12-3 or TRBV12-4 and TRBJ1-6, with no clear D. The CDR3 loop spans 14 amino acids.

This clonotype was counted between two and nine times. The genes are TRBV28 and TRBJ1-1, with a tentative D call TRBD1 (6 bases). Germline loops: CDR1 MDHEN, CDR2 SYDVKM. The CDR3 contains 13 residues. Trimming took off 6 bases at V and 2 bases at J, with 10 bases between the two ends. The CDR3 loop is CASSPGHNTEAFF. The CDR3 region has the DNA TGTGCCAGCAGCCCGGGACACAACACTGAAGCTTTCTTT.

About this clonotype: At one of its ends the junction is not consistent with the germline gene, which may arise from a read error. This chain joins TRBV5-1 and TRBJ1-6, with 8 bases fitting TRBD1. Germline V lookup: CDR1 SGHRS, CDR2 YFSETQ. The CDR3 is 17 residues long. The CDR3 spells CASRLEYRGLRNSPLHF. CDR3 DNA: TGCGCCAGCAGATTGGAGTACAGGGGGTTGCGAAATTCACCCCTCCACTTT.

With respect to this clonotype: A much larger clone differs from this one at a single base, so this may be a read error. The genes are TRBV7-8 and TRBJ2-7; D possibly uses TRBD1 or TRBD2 (5 bases each). Germline V gives CDR1 SGHVS, CDR2 FQNEAQ. The V end was cut by 5 bases, the J end by 4 bases, with 18 bases between. CDR3 size: 15 residues. In nucleotides, the CDR3 is TGTGCCAGCAGCGTCAGAACCGGGACGAATTACGAGCAGTACTTC. Translating gives CASSVRTGTNYEQYF.

With respect to this clonotype: A read error may produce the germline difference seen at one junction end. The chain couples TRBV6-5 to TRBJ1-1; no clear D. This CDR3 comprises 15 residues. The V gene's germline CDR1 is MNHEY and CDR2 SVGAGI. For the CDR3, the DNA is TGTGCCGGCAGTTACGCGTTTGCGGGGAACACTGAAGCTTTCTTT. Amino acids: CAGSYAFAGNTEAFF.

This clonotype was recorded a few times. The rearrangement links TRBV28 to TRBJ2-7; TRBD2 might be the D (6 bases). The V and J ends lost 6 bases and 3 bases respectively, with 18 bases between them. Germline assignment: CDR1 MDHEN and CDR2 SYDVKM. CDR3 size: 15 residues. CDR3 in DNA: TGTGCCAGCAGGGAGGGGACCACCTGGGGCTACGAGCAGTACTTC. It is translated as CASREGTTWGYEQYF.

The J gene is TRBJ2-6, the V gene TRBV11-1, with D possibly being TRBD1 (7 bases). The CDR3 totals 17 residues. V was pared by 5 bases and J by 2 bases, with 16 bases between. CDR1 is SGHAT, CDR2 FQDESV, per germline (reference sequence). The CDR3, as DNA: TGTGCCAGCAGCGTCATGACAGGGACTCCTGGGGCCAACGTCCTGACTTTC. Translated: CASSVMTGTPGANVLTF.